A selection of T cell receptor beta chains follows, all from one sample in a study of T cell repertoires in cytomegalovirus infection. TCRdb independently ran MiXCR on the reads; one entry per CDR3 protein. The repertoire consists of over 90,000 distinct CDR3 sequences, with about 15% occurring once and the leading ten covering around 8.5%. The sequenced sample consisted of PBMCs. The source is a human donor in good health (CMV status not recorded). Some clones in this sample may be carry-over from other donors' samples. CDR3s include the opening cysteine and the closing phenylalanine or tryptophan. The order of the fields is clone size, V gene, D gene, J gene, CDR3 protein, CDR3 DNA. D genes are given only for firm matches. Rows may omit the clone size; those that give it use once, few, many or a size class.

many	TRBV28	TRBD1	TRBJ1-4	CASSPPDRREKLFF	TGTGCCAGCAGTCCTCCGGACAGGAGGGAAAAACTGTTTTTT
.	TRBV5-4	.	TRBJ2-3	CASSPARTRGTDTQYF	TGTGCCAGCAGCCCTGCTCGGACGCGGGGCACAGATACGCAGTATTTT
few	TRBV18	TRBD1	TRBJ2-7	CASSSTGQGSHEKYF	TGTGCCAGCTCATCGACGGGACAGGGGTCCCACGAGAAGTACTTC
many	TRBV2	.	TRBJ1-2	CASSEQGNYGYTF	TGTGCCAGCAGTGAGCAGGGGAACTATGGCTACACCTTC
.	TRBV11-2	.	TRBJ2-7	CASTPTGPGNYEQYF	TGTGCCAGCACCCCCACCGGACCAGGGAACTACGAGCAGTACTTC
.	TRBV30	.	TRBJ1-1	CAWSVKGLGAGNTEAFF	TGTGCCTGGAGTGTAAAGGGCCTTGGAGCAGGGAACACTGAAGCTTTCTTT
many	TRBV7-8	.	TRBJ1-5	CASSSNTGQPQHF	TGTGCCAGCAGCTCGAACACGGGTCAGCCCCAGCATTTT
.	TRBV2	TRBD1	TRBJ1-1	CARLGQGATEAFF	TGTGCCAGACTCGGACAGGGGGCTACTGAAGCTTTCTTT
many	TRBV7-2	.	TRBJ2-3	CASSLANGAQDTQYF	TGTGCCAGCAGCTTAGCGAACGGGGCCCAGGATACGCAGTATTTT
many	TRBV19	TRBD2	TRBJ2-7	CASSPAAGAYEQYF	TGTGCCAGTAGTCCGGCAGCGGGGGCCTACGAGCAGTACTTC
.	TRBV27	.	TRBJ1-3	CASSLGPSGNTIYF	TGTGCCAGCAGTTTAGGACCCTCTGGAAACACCATATATTTT
.	TRBV7-3	.	TRBJ2-2	CASSLDAGGELFF	TGTGCCAGCAGCTTAGATGCCGGCGGGGAGCTGTTTTTT
few	TRBV11-3	.	TRBJ1-3	CASSLYGDSNTIYF	TGTGCCAGCAGCCTCTATGGGGATTCAAACACCATATATTTT
.	TRBV6-4	TRBD2	TRBJ2-3	CASSALAGSTDTQYF	TGTGCCAGCAGTGCACTAGCGGGGAGCACAGATACGCAGTATTTT
many	TRBV7-2	TRBD2	TRBJ2-5	CASSFGSGGGETQYF	TGTGCCAGCAGCTTCGGTAGCGGGGGGGGGGAGACCCAGTACTTC
few	TRBV10-3	TRBD1	TRBJ2-6	CAISSSGTGAFGANVLTF	TGTGCCATCAGTTCGTCCGGGACAGGGGCGTTTGGGGCCAACGTCCTGACTTTC
few	TRBV7-9	.	TRBJ2-2	CASTDPGFRADTGELFF	TGTGCCAGCACCGACCCTGGCTTTAGGGCAGACACCGGGGAGCTGTTTTTT
medium-sized	TRBV25-1	.	TRBJ1-6	CASSSRGSVQPKSSYNSPLHF	TGTGCCAGCAGCTCCAGGGGTTCTGTCCAACCAAAGAGCTCCTATAATTCACCCCTCCACTTT
.	TRBV2	TRBD1	TRBJ1-2	CASTETGANYGYTF	TGTGCCAGCACCGAAACAGGGGCCAACTATGGCTACACCTTC
.	TRBV20-1	.	TRBJ2-5	CSARGDKKQETQYF	TGCAGTGCTAGAGGGGACAAAAAGCAAGAGACCCAGTACTTC
many	TRBV4-1	TRBD1	TRBJ2-7	CASSQDPGGTYEQYF	TGCGCCAGCAGCCAAGACCCAGGGGGCACCTACGAGCAGTACTTC
few	TRBV10-3	.	TRBJ1-5	CAISLDSNQPQHF	TGTGCCATCAGCCTGGATAGCAATCAGCCCCAGCATTTT
many	TRBV7-3	.	TRBJ2-3	CASSSDPRDTQYF	TGTGCCAGCAGCTCAGACCCACGGGATACGCAGTATTTT
few	TRBV6-6	.	TRBJ1-2	CASTKTGNYGYTF	TGTGCCAGCACCAAGACAGGAAACTATGGCTACACCTTC
.	TRBV6-6	TRBD1	TRBJ1-6	CASSQGAVSPLHF	TGTGCCAGCAGCCAGGGGGCTGTCTCACCCCTCCACTTT
.	TRBV20-1	.	TRBJ1-4	CSARSSLKGEKLFF	TGCAGTGCTAGGTCATCCCTTAAGGGCGAAAAACTGTTTTTT
many	TRBV7-2	.	TRBJ1-1	CASSSESKGETEAFF	TGTGCCAGCAGTTCCGAATCCAAAGGGGAAACTGAAGCTTTCTTT
many	TRBV11-2	.	TRBJ2-5	CASSFRQPETQYF	TGTGCCAGCAGCTTCAGGCAGCCAGAGACCCAGTACTTC
few	TRBV18	.	TRBJ1-1	CASSLGVSTEAFF	TGTGCCAGCTCACTGGGGGTATCCACTGAAGCTTTCTTT
many	TRBV7-2	.	TRBJ2-3	CASSSRGAGGTDTQYF	TGTGCCAGCAGCTCCAGGGGGGCAGGGGGCACAGATACGCAGTATTTT
few	TRBV2	.	TRBJ2-3	CASSESSRVGRSTDTQYF	TGTGCCAGCAGTGAATCTTCCCGGGTTGGGAGAAGCACAGATACGCAGTATTTT
.	TRBV24-1	.	TRBJ2-5	CATSDPKETQYF	TGTGCCACCAGTGACCCAAAAGAGACCCAGTACTTC
.	TRBV14	.	TRBJ1-2	CASSQDWGAITGYTF	TGTGCCAGCAGCCAAGATTGGGGGGCCATCACTGGCTACACCTTC
many	TRBV7-8	TRBD2	TRBJ2-3	CASRALGLAGITDTQYF	TGTGCCAGCAGGGCCCTGGGACTAGCGGGGATCACAGATACGCAGTATTTT
few	TRBV29-1	.	TRBJ2-3	CSVVGGDTQYF	TGCAGCGTTGTAGGGGGAGATACGCAGTATTTT
few	TRBV12-3/TRBV12-4	TRBD1	TRBJ1-1	CASSRDREYEAFF	TGTGCCAGCAGCCGGGACAGGGAATATGAAGCTTTCTTT
.	TRBV25-1	TRBD2	TRBJ2-5	CASSGGGGTPGTQYF	TGTGCCAGCAGTGGAGGCGGGGGAACCCCGGGGACCCAGTACTTC
.	TRBV25-1	.	TRBJ1-4	CASSELGGGPLFF	TGTGCCAGCAGTGAATTAGGAGGAGGACCGCTGTTTTTT
.	TRBV6-5	.	TRBJ1-1	CASRIGDPLLGGTFF	TGTGCCAGCAGAATCGGGGACCCACTTCTCGGCGGTACTTTCTTT
.	TRBV4-2	.	TRBJ1-1	CASSALRGGTEAFF	TGTGCCAGCAGCGCCCTAAGGGGAGGAACTGAAGCTTTCTTT
many	TRBV12-3/TRBV12-4	TRBD1	TRBJ1-2	CASSRFTGGHNYGYTF	TGTGCCAGCAGCCGCTTTACAGGGGGCCATAACTATGGCTACACCTTC
.	TRBV5-1	.	TRBJ2-7	CASSFGGSYEQYF	TGCGCCAGCAGCTTTGGCGGATCCTACGAGCAGTACTTC
many	TRBV28	.	TRBJ2-2	CASTPGGNTGELFF	TGTGCCAGCACCCCTGGGGGGAACACCGGGGAGCTGTTTTTT
.	TRBV20-1	TRBD2	TRBJ2-3	CSARDDGGGTPDTQYF	TGCAGTGCTAGAGATGACGGGGGGGGCACCCCAGATACGCAGTATTTT
few	TRBV20-1	.	TRBJ1-1	CSAKGQGGNTEAFF	TGCAGTGCTAAGGGGCAAGGGGGAAACACTGAAGCTTTCTTT
many	TRBV20-1	.	TRBJ1-5	CSARESPLWGNQPQHF	TGCAGTGCTAGAGAATCCCCCCTTTGGGGCAATCAGCCCCAGCATTTT
few	TRBV28	.	TRBJ2-7	CASNDGTKFYEQYF	TGTGCCAGCAACGACGGAACAAAGTTCTACGAGCAGTACTTC
many	TRBV28	.	TRBJ1-1	CASSQVSVEAFF	TGTGCCAGCAGTCAGGTTTCTGTAGAAGCTTTCTTT
.	TRBV5-1	TRBD2	TRBJ2-1	CASSLLSGAYNEQFF	TGCGCCAGCAGCTTGCTTAGCGGGGCCTACAATGAGCAGTTCTTC
many	TRBV7-2	.	TRBJ1-1	CASSPGVLTEAFF	TGTGCCAGCAGCCCCGGGGTTCTCACTGAAGCTTTCTTT
.	TRBV6-1	.	TRBJ1-1	CASSQRGASNTEAFF	TGTGCCAGCAGCCAAAGAGGGGCATCGAACACTGAAGCTTTCTTT
many	TRBV5-1	.	TRBJ1-4	CASSTLDGFNEKLFF	TGCGCCAGCAGCACCCTCGACGGATTTAATGAAAAACTGTTTTTT
many	TRBV7-3	.	TRBJ2-1	CASSPTRRQEEQFF	TGTGCCAGCAGCCCAACCCGGCGACAGGAGGAGCAGTTCTTC
few	TRBV7-7	.	TRBJ2-7	CASSFGGQGSEQYF	TGTGCTAGCAGCTTCGGAGGGCAGGGCAGCGAGCAGTACTTC
few	TRBV28	TRBD1	TRBJ2-3	CAGQGTENYTQYF	TGTGCCGGACAAGGGACAGAAAATTATACGCAGTATTTT
many	TRBV29-1	.	TRBJ1-1	CSVEARQNTEAFF	TGCAGCGTTGAAGCACGTCAGAACACTGAAGCTTTCTTT
many	TRBV12-3/TRBV12-4	TRBD2	TRBJ2-7	CASSRGLAGLYEQYF	TGTGCCAGCAGTCGCGGACTAGCGGGGCTCTACGAGCAGTACTTC